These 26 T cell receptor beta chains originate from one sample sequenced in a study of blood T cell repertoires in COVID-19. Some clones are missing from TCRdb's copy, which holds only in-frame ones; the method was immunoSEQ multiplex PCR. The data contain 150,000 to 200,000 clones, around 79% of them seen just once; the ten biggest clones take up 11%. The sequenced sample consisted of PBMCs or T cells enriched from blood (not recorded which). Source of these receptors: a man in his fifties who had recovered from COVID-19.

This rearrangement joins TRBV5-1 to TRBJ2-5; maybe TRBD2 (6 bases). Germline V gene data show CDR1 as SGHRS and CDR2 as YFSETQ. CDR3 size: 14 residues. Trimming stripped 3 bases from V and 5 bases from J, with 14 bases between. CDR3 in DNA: TGCGCCAGCAGCTCCGGTTCGGGGAGGGAGACCCAGTACTTC. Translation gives CASSSGSGRETQYF.

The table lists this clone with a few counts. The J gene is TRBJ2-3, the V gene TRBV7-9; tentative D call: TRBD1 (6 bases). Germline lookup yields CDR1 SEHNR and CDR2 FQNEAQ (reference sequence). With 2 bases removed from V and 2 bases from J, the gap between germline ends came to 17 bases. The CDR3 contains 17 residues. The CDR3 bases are TGTGCCAGCAGCTTATATTTGGGTGGGGGCCCCACAGATACGCAGTATTTT. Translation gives CASSLYLGGGPTDTQYF.

This CDR3 is CATSRGQGIQPQHF. As DNA, the CDR3 is TGTGCCACCAGCAGAGGGCAGGGGATTCAGCCCCAGCATTTT. The chain couples TRBV15 to TRBJ1-5, with a possible D match to TRBD1 (6 bases). Germline assignment: CDR1 LNHNV and CDR2 YYDKDF (reference sequence). V lost 1 base to trimming and J lost 6 bases, with 10 bases between them. The CDR3 runs to 14 residues.

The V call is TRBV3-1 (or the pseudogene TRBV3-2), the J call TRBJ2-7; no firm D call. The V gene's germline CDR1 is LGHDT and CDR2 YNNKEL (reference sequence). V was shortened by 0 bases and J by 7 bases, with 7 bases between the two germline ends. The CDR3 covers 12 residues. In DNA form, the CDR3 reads TGTGCCAGCAGCCAAGATCGAGGAGAGCAGTACTTC. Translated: CASSQDRGEQYF.

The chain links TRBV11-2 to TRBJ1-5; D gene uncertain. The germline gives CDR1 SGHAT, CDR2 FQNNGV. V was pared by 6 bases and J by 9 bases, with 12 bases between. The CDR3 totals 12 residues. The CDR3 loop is CASSAGGGPQHF. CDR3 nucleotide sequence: TGTGCCAGCAGTGCCGGTGGTGGGCCCCAGCATTTT.

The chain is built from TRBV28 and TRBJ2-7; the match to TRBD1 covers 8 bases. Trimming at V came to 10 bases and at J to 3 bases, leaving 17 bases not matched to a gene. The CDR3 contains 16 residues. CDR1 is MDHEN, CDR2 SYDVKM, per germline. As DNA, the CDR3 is TGTGCCACCAAACGTACAGGGGCAGGGGGCATCTACGAGCAGTACTTC. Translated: CATKRTGAGGIYEQYF.

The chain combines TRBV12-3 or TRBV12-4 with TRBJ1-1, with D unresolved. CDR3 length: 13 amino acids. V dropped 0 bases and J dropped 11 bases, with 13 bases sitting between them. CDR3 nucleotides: TGTGCCAGCAGTTTAGCTATGACTAACGAGGCTTTCTTT. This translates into CASSLAMTNEAFF.

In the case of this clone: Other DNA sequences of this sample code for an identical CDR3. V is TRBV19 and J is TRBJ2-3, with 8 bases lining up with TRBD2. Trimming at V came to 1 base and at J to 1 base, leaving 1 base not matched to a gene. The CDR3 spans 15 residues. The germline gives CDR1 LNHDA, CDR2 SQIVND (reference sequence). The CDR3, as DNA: TGTGCCAGTAGTATAGCGGGAGGGGGCACAGATACGCAGTATTTT. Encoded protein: CASSIAGGGTDTQYF. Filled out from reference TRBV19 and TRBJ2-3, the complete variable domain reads DGGITQSPKYLFRKEGQNVTLSCEQNLNHDAMYWYRQDPGQGLRLIYYSQIVNDFQKGDIAEGYSVSREKKESFPLTVTSAQKNPTAFYLCASSIAGGGTDTQYFGPGTRLTVL.

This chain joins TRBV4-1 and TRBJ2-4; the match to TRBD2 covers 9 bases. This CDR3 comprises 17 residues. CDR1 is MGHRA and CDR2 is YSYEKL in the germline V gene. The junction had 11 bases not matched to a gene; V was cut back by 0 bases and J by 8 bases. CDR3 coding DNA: TGCGCCAGCAGCCAAGATCCCAGCGGGGGGAGGAGGGACATTCAGTACTTC. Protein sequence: CASSQDPSGGRRDIQYF.

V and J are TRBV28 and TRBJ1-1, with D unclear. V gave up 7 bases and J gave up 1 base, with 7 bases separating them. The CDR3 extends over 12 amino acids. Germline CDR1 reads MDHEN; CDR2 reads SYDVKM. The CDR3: CASTESNTEAFF. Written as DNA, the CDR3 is TGTGCCAGCACAGAATCGAACACTGAAGCTTTCTTT.

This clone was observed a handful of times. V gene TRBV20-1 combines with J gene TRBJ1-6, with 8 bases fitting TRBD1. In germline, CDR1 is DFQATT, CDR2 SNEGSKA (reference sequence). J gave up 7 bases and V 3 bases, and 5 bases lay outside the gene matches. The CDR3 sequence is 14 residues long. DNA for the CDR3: TGCAGTGCTAGTCCGACAGGGGTAAATTCACCCCTCCACTTT. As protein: CSASPTGVNSPLHF.

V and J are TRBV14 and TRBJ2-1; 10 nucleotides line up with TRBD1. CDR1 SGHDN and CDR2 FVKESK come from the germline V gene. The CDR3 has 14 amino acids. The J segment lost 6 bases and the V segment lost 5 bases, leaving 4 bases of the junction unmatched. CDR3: CASSDRGLGNEQFF. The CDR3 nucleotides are TGTGCCAGCAGCGACAGGGGGCTAGGCAATGAGCAGTTCTTC.

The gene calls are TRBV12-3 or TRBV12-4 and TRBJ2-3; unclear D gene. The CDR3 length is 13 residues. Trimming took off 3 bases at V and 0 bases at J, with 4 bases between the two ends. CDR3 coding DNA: TGTGCCAGCAGTTTCAGAAGCACAGATACGCAGTATTTT. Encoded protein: CASSFRSTDTQYF.

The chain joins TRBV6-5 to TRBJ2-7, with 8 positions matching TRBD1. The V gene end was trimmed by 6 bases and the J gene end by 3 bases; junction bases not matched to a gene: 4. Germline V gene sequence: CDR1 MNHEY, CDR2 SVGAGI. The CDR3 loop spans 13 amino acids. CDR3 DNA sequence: TGTGCCAGCAGAGGGACAGGACTCTACGAGCAGTACTTC. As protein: CASRGTGLYEQYF.

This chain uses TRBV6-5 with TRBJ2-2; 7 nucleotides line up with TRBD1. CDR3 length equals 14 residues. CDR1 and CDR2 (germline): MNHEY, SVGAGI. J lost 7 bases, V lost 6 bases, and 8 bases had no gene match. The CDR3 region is CASRVDRAGGELFF. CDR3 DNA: TGTGCCAGCAGGGTAGACAGGGCCGGCGGGGAGCTGTTTTTT.

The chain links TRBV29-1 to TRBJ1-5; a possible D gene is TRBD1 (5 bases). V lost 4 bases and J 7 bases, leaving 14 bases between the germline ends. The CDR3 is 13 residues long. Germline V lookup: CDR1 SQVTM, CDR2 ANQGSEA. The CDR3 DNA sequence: TGCAGCGTTGGGCTGGGGGGGAACCAGCCCCAGCATTTT. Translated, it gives CSVGLGGNQPQHF.

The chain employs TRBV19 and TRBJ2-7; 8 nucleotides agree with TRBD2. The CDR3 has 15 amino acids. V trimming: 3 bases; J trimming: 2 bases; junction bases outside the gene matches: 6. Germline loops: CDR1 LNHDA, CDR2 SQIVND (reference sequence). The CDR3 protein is CASSIQRGRTYEQYF. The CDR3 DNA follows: TGTGCCAGTAGTATCCAGCGGGGGAGGACCTACGAGCAGTACTTC.

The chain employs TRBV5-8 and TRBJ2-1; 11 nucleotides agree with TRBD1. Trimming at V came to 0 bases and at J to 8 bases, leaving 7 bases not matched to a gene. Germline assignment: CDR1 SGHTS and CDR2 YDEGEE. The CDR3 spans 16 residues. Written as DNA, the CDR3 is TGTGCCAGCAGCTTGGGGGACAGGGGGAGCAAATATGAGCAGTTCTTC. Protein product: CASSLGDRGSKYEQFF.

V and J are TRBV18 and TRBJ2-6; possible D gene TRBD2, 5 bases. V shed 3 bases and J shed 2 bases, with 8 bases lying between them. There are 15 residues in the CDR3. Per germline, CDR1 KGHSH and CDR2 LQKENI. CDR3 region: CASSPLRAGANVLTF. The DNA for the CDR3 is TGTGCCAGCTCACCTTTGAGGGCTGGGGCCAACGTCCTGACTTTC.

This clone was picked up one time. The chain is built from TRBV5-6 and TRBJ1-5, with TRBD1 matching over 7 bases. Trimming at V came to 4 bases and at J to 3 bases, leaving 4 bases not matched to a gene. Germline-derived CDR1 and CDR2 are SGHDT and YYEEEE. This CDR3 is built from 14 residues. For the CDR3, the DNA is TGTGCCAGCAGCCGAGGACAGGTCAATCAGCCCCAGCATTTT. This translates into CASSRGQVNQPQHF. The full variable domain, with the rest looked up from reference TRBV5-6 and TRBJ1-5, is DAGVTQSPTHLIKTRGQQVTLRCSPKSGHDTVSWYQQALGQGPQFIFQYYEEEERQRGNFPDRFSGHQFPNYSSELNVNALLLGDSALYLCASSRGQVNQPQHFGDGTRLSIL.

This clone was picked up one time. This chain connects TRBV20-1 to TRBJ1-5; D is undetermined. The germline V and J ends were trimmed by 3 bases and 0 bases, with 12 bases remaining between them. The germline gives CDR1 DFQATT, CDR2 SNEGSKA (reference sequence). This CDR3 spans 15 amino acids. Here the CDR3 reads CSASLRQNSNQPQHF. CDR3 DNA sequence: TGCAGTGCTAGTTTGCGGCAGAATAGCAATCAGCCCCAGCATTTT.

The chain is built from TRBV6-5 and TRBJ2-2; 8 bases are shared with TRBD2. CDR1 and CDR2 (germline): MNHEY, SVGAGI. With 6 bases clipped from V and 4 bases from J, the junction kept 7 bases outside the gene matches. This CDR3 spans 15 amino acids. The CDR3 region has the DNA TGTGCCAGCAGGGGCGGGAGGTTGGTCACCGGGGAGCTGTTTTTT. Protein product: CASRGGRLVTGELFF.

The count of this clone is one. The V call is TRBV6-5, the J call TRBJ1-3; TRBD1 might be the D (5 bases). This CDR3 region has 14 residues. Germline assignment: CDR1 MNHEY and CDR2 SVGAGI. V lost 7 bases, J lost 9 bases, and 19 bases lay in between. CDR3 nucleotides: TGTGCCAGCATGGGGCATCCTGAACGGATCACCATATATTTT. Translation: CASMGHPERITIYF.

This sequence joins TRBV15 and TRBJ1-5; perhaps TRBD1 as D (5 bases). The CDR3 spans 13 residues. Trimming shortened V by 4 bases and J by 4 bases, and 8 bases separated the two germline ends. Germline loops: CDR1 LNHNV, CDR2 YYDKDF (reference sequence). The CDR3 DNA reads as TGTGCCACCAGCACCCAGGGAAATCAGCCCCAGCATTTT. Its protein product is CATSTQGNQPQHF.

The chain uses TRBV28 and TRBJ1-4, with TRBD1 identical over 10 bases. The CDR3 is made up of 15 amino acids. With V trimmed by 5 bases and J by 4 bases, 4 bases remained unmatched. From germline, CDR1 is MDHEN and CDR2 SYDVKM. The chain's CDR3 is CASSLDRGLNEKLFF. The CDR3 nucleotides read TGTGCCAGCAGTCTCGACAGGGGGCTTAATGAAAAACTGTTTTTT.

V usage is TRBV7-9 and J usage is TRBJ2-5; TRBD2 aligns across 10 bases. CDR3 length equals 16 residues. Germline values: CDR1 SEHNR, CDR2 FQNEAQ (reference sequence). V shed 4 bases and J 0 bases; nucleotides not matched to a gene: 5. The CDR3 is CASSSTSGDYQETQYF. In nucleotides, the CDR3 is TGTGCCAGCAGCTCAACTAGCGGGGATTACCAAGAGACCCAGTACTTC.